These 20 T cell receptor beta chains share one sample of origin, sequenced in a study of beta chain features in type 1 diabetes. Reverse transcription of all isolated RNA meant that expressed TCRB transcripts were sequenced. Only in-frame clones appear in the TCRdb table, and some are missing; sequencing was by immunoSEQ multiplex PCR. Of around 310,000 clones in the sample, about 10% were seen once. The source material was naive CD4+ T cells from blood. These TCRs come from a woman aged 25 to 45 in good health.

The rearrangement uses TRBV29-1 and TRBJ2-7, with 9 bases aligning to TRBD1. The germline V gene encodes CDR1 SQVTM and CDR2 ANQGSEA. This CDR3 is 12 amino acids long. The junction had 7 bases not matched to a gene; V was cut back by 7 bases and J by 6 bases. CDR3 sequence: CSARTGVGEQYF. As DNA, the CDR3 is TGCAGCGCCAGGACAGGGGTTGGCGAGCAGTACTTC.

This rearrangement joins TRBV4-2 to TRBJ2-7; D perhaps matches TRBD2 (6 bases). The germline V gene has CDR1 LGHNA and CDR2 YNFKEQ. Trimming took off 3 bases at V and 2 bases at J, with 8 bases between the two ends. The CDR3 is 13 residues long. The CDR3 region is CASSHRGTYEQYF. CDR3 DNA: TGTGCCAGCAGCCACCGCGGGACCTACGAGCAGTACTTC.

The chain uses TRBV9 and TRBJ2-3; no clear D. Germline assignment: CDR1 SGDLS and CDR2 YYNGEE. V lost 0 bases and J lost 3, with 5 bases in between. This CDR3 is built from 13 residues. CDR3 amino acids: CASSVGPTDTQYF. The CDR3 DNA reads TGTGCCAGCAGCGTAGGTCCTACAGATACGCAGTATTTT.

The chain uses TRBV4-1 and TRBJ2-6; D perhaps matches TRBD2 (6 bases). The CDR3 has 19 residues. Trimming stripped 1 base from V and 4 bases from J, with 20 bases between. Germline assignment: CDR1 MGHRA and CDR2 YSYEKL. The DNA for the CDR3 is TGCGCCAGCAGCCAAGTCGTGGGGGACTCCGCCGCCGGGGCCAACGTCCTGACTTTC. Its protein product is CASSQVVGDSAAGANVLTF.

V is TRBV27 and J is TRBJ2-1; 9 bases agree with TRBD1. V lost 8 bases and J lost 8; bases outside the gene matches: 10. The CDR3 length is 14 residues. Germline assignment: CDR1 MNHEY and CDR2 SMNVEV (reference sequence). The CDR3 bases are TGTGCCAGCTACGGGACAGGGTATTCGCATGAGCAGTTCTTC. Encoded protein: CASYGTGYSHEQFF.

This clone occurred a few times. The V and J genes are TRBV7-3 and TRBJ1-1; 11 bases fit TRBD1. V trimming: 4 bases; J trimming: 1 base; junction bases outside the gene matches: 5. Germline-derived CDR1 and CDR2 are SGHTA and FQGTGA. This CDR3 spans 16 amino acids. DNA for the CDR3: TGTGCCAGCAGCTACGGACAGGGGGCTTCGAACACTGAAGCTTTCTTT. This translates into CASSYGQGASNTEAFF.

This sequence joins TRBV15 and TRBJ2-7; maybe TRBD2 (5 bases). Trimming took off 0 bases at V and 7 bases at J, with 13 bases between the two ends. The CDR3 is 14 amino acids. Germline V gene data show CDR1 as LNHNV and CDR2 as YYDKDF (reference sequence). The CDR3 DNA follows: TGTGCCACCAGCAGAGATCAGGAGGTCCGGGAGCAGTACTTC. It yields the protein CATSRDQEVREQYF.

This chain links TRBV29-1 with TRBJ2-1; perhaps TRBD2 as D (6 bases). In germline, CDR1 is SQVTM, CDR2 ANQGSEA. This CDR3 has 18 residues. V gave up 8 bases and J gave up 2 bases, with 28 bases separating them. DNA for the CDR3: TGCAGCTCCATAACACCCCGCCATGAGCGGGCCGCCTACAATGAGCAGTTCTTC. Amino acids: CSSITPRHERAAYNEQFF.

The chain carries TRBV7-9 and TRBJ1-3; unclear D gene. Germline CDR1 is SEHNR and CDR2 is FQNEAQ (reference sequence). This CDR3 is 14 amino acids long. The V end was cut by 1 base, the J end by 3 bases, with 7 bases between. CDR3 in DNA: TGTGCCAGCAGCTTAGAGCGATTTGGAAACACCATATATTTT. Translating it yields CASSLERFGNTIYF.

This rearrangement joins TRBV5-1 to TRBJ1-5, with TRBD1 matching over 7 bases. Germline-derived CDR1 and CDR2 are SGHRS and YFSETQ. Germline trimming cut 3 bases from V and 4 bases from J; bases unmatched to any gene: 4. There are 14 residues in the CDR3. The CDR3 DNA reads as TGCGCCAGCAGCTCGGGACAGACAAATCAGCCCCAGCATTTT. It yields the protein CASSSGQTNQPQHF. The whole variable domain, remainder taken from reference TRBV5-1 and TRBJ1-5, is KAGVTQTPRYLIKTRGQQVTLSCSPISGHRSVSWYQQTPGQGLQFLFEYFSETQRNKGNFPGRFSGRQFSNSRSEMNVSTLELGDSALYLCASSSGQTNQPQHFGDGTRLSIL.

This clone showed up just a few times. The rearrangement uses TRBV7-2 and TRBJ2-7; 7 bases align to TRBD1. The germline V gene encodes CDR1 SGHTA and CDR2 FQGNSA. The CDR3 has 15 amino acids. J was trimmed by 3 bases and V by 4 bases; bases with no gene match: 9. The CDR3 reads CASSSGTGQYYEQYF. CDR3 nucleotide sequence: TGTGCCAGCAGCTCCGGGACGGGACAGTACTACGAGCAGTACTTC. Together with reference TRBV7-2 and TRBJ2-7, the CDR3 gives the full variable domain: GAGVSQSPSNKVTEKGKDVELRCDPISGHTALYWYRQSLGQGLEFLIYFQGNSAPDKSGLPSDRFSAERTGGSVSTLTIQRTQQEDSAVYLCASSSGTGQYYEQYFGPGTRLTVT.

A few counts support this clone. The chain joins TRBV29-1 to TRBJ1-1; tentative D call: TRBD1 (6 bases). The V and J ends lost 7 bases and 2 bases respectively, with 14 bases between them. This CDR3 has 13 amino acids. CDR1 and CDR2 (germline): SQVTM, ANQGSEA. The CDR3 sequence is CSAGPQGNTEAFF. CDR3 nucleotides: TGCAGCGCCGGACCACAGGGAAACACTGAAGCTTTCTTT.

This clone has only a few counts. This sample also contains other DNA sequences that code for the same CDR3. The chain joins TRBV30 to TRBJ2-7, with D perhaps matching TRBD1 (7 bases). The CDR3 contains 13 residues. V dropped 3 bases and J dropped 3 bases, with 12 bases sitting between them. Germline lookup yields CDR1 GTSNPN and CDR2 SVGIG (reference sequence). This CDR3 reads CAWSRQGGYEQYF. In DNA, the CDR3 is TGTGCCTGGAGCAGACAGGGAGGCTACGAGCAGTACTTC.

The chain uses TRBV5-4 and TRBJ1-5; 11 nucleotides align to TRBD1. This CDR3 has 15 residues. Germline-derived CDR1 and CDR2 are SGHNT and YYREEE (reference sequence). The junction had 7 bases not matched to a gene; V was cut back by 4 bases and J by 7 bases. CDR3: CASSDGTGGGQPQHF. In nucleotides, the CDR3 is TGTGCCAGCAGCGACGGGACAGGGGGAGGCCAGCCCCAGCATTTT.

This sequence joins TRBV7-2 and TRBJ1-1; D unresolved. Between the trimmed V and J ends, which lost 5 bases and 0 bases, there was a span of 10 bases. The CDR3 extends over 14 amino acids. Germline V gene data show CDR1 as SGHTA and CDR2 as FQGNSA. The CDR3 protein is CASSPTNMNTEAFF. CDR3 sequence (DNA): TGTGCCAGCAGCCCCACTAATATGAACACTGAAGCTTTCTTT.

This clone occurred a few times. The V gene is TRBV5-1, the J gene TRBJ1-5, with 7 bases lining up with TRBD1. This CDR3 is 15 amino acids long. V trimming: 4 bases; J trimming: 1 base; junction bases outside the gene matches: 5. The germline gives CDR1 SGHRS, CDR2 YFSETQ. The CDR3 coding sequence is TGCGCCAGCAGCGAGATGACAGGGAGCAATCAGCCCCAGCATTTT. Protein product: CASSEMTGSNQPQHF.

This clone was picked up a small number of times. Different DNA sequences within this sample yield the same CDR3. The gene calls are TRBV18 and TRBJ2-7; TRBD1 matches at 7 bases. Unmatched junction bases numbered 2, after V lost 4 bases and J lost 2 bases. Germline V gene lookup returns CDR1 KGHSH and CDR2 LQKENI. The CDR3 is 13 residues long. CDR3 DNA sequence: TGTGCCAGCTCACTGGGGACAGCCTACGAGCAGTACTTC. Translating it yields CASSLGTAYEQYF. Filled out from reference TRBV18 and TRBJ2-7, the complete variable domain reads NAGVMQNPRHLVRRRGQEARLRCSPMKGHSHVYWYRQLPEEGLKFMVYLQKENIIDESGMPKERFSAEFPKEGPSILRIQQVVRGDSAAYFCASSLGTAYEQYFGPGTRLTVT.

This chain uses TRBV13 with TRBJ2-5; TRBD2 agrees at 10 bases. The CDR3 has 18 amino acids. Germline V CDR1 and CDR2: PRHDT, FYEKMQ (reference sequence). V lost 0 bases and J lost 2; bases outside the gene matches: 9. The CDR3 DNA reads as TGTGCCAGCAGCTTAGGTACTAGCGGGAACTTCGGGCAAGAGACCCAGTACTTC. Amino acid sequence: CASSLGTSGNFGQETQYF.

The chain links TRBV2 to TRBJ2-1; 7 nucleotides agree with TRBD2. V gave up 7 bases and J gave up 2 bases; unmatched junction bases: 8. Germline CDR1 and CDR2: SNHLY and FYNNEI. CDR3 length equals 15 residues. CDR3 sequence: CASKWLAAPYNEQFF. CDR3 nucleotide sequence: TGTGCCAGCAAGTGGCTAGCGGCTCCCTACAATGAGCAGTTCTTC.

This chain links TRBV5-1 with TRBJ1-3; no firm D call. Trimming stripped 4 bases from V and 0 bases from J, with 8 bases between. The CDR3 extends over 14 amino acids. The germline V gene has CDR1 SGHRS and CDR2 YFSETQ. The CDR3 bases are TGCGCCAGCAGCGGAGGAGCCTCTGGAAACACCATATATTTT. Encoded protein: CASSGGASGNTIYF.